This TCR beta chain was identified during a study of T cell responses to AZD1222 COVID-19 vaccine. General study points: Among AZD1222 vaccinees, only 5 to 7 were seropositive at baseline. Clonal diversity was possibly underestimated, and white British individuals and females predominated among donors.

The data were produced by immunoSEQ multiplex PCR, yet TCRdb's version contains in-frame clones alone and is incomplete. The table records about 76,000 clones, more than 75% of them present only once. Of note for this clone: Its antigen remains unknown.

Germline lookup yields CDR1 SNHLY and CDR2 FYNNEI. V shed 6 bases, J shed 1 base, and the junction held 2 bases outside the gene matches. This CDR3 contains 13 residues. This sequence joins TRBV2 and TRBJ1-1, with TRBD1 matching over 7 bases. This TCR was recovered from an adult in good health. The starting material was peripheral blood, obtained on day 0 of MenACWY control vaccination. The CDR3 region has the DNA TGTGCCAGCAGGGGACAGCGGAACACTGAAGCTTTCTTT. As protein: CASRGQRNTEAFF.